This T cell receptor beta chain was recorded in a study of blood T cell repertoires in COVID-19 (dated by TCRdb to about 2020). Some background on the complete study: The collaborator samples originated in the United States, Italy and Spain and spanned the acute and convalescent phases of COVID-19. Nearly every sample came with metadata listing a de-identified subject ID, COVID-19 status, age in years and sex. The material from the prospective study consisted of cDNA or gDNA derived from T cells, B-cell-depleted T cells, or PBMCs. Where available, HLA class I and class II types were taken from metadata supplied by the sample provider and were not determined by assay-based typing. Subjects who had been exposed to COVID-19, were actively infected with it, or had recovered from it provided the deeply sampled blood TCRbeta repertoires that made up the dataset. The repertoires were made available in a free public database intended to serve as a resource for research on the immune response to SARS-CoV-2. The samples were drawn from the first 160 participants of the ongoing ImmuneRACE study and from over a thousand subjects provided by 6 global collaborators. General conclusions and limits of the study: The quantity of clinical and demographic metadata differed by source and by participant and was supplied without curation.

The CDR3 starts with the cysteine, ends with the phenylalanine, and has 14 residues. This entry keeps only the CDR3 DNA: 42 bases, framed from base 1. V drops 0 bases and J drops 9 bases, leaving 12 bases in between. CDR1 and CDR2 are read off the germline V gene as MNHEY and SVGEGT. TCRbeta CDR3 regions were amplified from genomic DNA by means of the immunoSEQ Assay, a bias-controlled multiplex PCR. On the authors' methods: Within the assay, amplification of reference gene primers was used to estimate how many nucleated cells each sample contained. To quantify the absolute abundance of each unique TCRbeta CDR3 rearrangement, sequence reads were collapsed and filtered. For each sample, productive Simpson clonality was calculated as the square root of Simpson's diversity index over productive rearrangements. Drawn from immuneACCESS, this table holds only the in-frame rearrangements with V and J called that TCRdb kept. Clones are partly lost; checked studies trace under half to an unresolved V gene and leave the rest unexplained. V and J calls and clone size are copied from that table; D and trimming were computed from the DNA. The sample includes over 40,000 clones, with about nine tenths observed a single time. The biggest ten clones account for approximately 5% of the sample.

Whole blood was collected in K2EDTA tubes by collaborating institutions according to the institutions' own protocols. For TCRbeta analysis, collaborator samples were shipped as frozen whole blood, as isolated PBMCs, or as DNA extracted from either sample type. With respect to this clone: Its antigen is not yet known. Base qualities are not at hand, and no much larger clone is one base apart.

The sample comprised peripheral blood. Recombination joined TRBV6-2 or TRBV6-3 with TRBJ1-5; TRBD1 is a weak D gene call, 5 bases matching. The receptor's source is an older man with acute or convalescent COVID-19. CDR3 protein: CASSYSGGERPQHF. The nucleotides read TGTGCCAGCAGTTACTCGGGAGGGGAGAGGCCCCAGCATTTT.